The 5 T cell receptor beta chains below come from one sample, sequenced in a study of cytomegalovirus exposure and HLA in healthy donors. Vbeta (60) and Jbeta (13) primers were used in the PCR. Method: immunoSEQ multiplex PCR; TCRdb's copy keeps in-frame clones and lacks some. The sample consists of roughly 240,000 clones, roughly 78% of them appearing once. What was sequenced was PBMCs. The source of these receptors is a boy between 10 and 17 years old in good health and CMV-seronegative.

The chain carries TRBV6-1 and TRBJ2-3, with D possibly being TRBD2 (5 bases). The length of the CDR3 is 16 residues. Trimming stripped 4 bases from V and 4 bases from J, with 18 bases between. Germline assignment: CDR1 MNHNS and CDR2 SASEGT. CDR3 in DNA: TGTGCCAGCAGTGTACTAGACTTTAACGCAGCAGATACGCAGTATTTT. It yields the protein CASSVLDFNAADTQYF.

The chain joins TRBV10-1 to TRBJ2-7; D is possibly TRBD2 (5 bases). The V end was cut by 4 bases, the J end by 0 bases, with 7 bases between. The CDR3 runs 13 residues. Germline CDR1 WNHNN, CDR2 SYGVQD (reference sequence). The CDR3 bases are TGCGCCAGCAGTGCCAGCGGCTCCTACGAGCAGTACTTC. Its protein is CASSASGSYEQYF.

The chain joins TRBV6-1 to TRBJ1-6; 12 bases align to TRBD1. CDR3 size: 14 residues. J lost 9 bases, V lost 6 bases, and 3 bases had no gene match. Germline assignment: CDR1 MNHNS and CDR2 SASEGT. The CDR3 bases are TGTGCCAGCAGCCGGGACAGGGGGCCTTCACCCCTCCACTTT. Protein product: CASSRDRGPSPLHF.

This rearrangement joins TRBV4-1 to TRBJ1-1; D may be TRBD1 (5 bases). Trimming pared 0 bases from V and 5 bases from J, leaving 19 bases between. Germline assignment: CDR1 MGHRA and CDR2 YSYEKL. The CDR3 totals 17 residues. The CDR3 sequence: CASSQDRWGEWRTEAFF. The CDR3 region has the DNA TGCGCCAGCAGCCAAGATCGGTGGGGGGAATGGAGAACTGAAGCTTTCTTT.

This chain links TRBV19 with TRBJ2-1, with 7 bases matching TRBD2. The CDR3 is made up of 15 amino acids. Looked up from germline, CDR1 is LNHDA and CDR2 is SQIVND (reference sequence). J lost 7 bases, V lost 1 base, and 7 bases had no gene match. CDR3 protein: CASSIGGGSLNEQFF. The CDR3 DNA sequence: TGTGCCAGTAGTATAGGAGGCGGGAGCCTGAATGAGCAGTTCTTC.